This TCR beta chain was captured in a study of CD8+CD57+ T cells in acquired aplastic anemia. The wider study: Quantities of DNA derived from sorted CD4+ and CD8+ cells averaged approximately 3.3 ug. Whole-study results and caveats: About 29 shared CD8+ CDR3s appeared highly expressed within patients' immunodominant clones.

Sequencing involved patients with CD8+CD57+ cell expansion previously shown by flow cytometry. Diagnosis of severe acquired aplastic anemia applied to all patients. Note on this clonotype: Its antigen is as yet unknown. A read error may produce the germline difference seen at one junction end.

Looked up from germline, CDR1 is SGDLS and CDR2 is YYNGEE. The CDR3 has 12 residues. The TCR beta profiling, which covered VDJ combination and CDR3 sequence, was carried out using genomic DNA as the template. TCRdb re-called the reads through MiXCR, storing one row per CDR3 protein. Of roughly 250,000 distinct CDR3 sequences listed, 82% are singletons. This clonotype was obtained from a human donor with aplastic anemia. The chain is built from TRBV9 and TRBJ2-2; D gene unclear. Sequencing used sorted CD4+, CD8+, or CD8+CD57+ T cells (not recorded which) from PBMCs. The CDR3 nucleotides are TGTGCCAGCAGCGTAGTTCCCCGCGGCCTGTCCTTC. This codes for CASSVVPRGLSF.